These T cell receptor beta chains were read from a single sample in a study of T cell responses to AZD1222 COVID-19 vaccine. Generated by immunoSEQ multiplex PCR, the TCRdb table keeps only in-frame clones and is missing some. The data contain about 130,000 clones, roughly nine tenths of them singletons. The source was peripheral blood, collected on day 0 of AZD1222 vaccination. The receptors derive from an adult in good health. The CDR3 runs from the conserved cysteine through the conserved F or W. Each record gives: V gene, clone size, D gene, J gene, CDR3 DNA, CDR3 protein. D genes are given only for firm matches. Only some rows state a clone size, as once, few, many or a class for expanded clones.

>TRBV5-5|-|-|TRBJ1-1
TGTGCCAGCAGCACGACGCGGGGGAACACTGAAGCTTTCTTT
CASSTTRGNTEAFF
>TRBV20-1|-|-|TRBJ2-1
TGCAGTGCTAGTCTTCTAGGAGGCCATGAGCAGTTCTTC
CSASLLGGHEQFF
>TRBV9|-|TRBD1|TRBJ2-7
TGTGCCAGCAGCGTCTTGGGACAGGCAAGCTACGAGCAGTACTTC
CASSVLGQASYEQYF
>TRBV6-5|-|-|TRBJ1-3
TGTGCCAGCTTAGGACAGAGCTTTGGAAACACCATATATTTT
CASLGQSFGNTIYF
>TRBV15|once|-|TRBJ1-5
TGTGCCACCAGCAGAGATGGGAGGGGCTGGAGGTATCAGCCCCAGCATTTT
CATSRDGRGWRYQPQHF
>TRBV29-1|-|-|TRBJ1-3
TGCAGCTGGGGGGGGACTGGAAACACCATATATTTT
CSWGGTGNTIYF
>TRBV9|-|-|TRBJ1-1
TGTGCCAGCAGCGTGTACTTAGACACTGAAGCTTTCTTT
CASSVYLDTEAFF
>TRBV28|-|-|TRBJ2-1
TGTGCCAGCCGGAGGGGAGCTTACAATGAGCAGTTCTTC
CASRRGAYNEQFF
>TRBV24-1|-|-|TRBJ2-3
TGTGCCACCAGTGACACAGGGAGCACAGATACGCAGTATTTT
CATSDTGSTDTQYF
>TRBV11-3|-|-|TRBJ2-1
TGTGCCAGCAGCTTAGGACAGCTCAATGAGCAGTTCTTC
CASSLGQLNEQFF
>TRBV7-2|-|-|TRBJ2-3
TGTGCCAGCAGCTTACCGACCGCAGATACGCAGTATTTT
CASSLPTADTQYF
>TRBV5-4|-|-|TRBJ1-1
TGTGCCAGCAGCTTCGGGGGGCGGACTGAAGCTTTCTTT
CASSFGGRTEAFF
>TRBV6-5|-|-|TRBJ2-1
TGTGCCAGCAGCTCTAGGACTGGCGCCTACAATGAGCAGTTCTTC
CASSSRTGAYNEQFF
>TRBV28|-|TRBD2|TRBJ2-7
TGTGCCAGCAGGGGAGGGGGACTAGCGGGCTACTACGAGCAGTACTTC
CASRGGGLAGYYEQYF
>TRBV6-2/TRBV6-3|-|-|TRBJ2-5
TGTGCCAGCAGCGAGTACCAAGAGACCCAGTACTTC
CASSEYQETQYF
>TRBV10-3|-|TRBD1|TRBJ1-1
TGTGCCATCAGGCGAGGGCAGGGGGCGAACACTGAAGCTTTCTTT
CAIRRGQGANTEAFF
>TRBV5-4|-|-|TRBJ1-4
TGTGCCAGCAGCTCCGGGGCGAATGAAAAACTGTTTTTT
CASSSGANEKLFF
>TRBV7-6|few|-|TRBJ1-5
TGTGCCAGCAGCTTAGTATCAGGGGGCAATCAGCCCCAGCATTTT
CASSLVSGGNQPQHF
>TRBV11-2|-|-|TRBJ2-7
TGTGCCAGCAGCTTGAGGAGGGGGCTTCTCTACGAGCAGTACTTC
CASSLRRGLLYEQYF
>TRBV7-2|-|TRBD1|TRBJ1-5
TGTGCCAGCAGCTCTCCCAGGGACAGACCCAATCAGCCCCAGCATTTT
CASSSPRDRPNQPQHF
>TRBV5-1|-|TRBD2|TRBJ2-1
TGCGCCAGCAGCCCAGGGACTAGCAAATACAATGAGCAGTTCTTC
CASSPGTSKYNEQFF
>TRBV9|-|-|TRBJ2-2
TGTGCCAGCAGCCACTCAGCAGGGCCGAACACCGGGGAGCTGTTTTTT
CASSHSAGPNTGELFF
>TRBV7-3|-|-|TRBJ2-2
TGTGCCAGCAGCTTAAGCGCGTCCACCGGGGAGCTGTTTTTT
CASSLSASTGELFF
>TRBV7-6|-|-|TRBJ1-5
TGTGCCAGCAGCTTAGCAGGACAGAGCAATCAGCCCCAGCATTTT
CASSLAGQSNQPQHF
>TRBV6-1|-|TRBD2|TRBJ2-2
TGTGCCAGCAGTGAAACTAGCGGGAGGATTACCGGGGAGCTGTTTTTT
CASSETSGRITGELFF
>TRBV28|-|-|TRBJ2-7
TGTGCCAGCAGCGGGGACGGAACCTACGAGCAGTACTTC
CASSGDGTYEQYF
>TRBV7-2|-|TRBD1|TRBJ1-2
TGTGCCAGCAGCTTAGCCGTAGGACAGGGGACTGTTACAGGGTATGGCTACACCTTC
CASSLAVGQGTVTGYGYTF
>TRBV19|-|-|TRBJ1-3
TGTGCCAGTAGTATACGAGGACCTGGAAACACCATATATTTT
CASSIRGPGNTIYF
>TRBV19|-|-|TRBJ1-1
TGTGCCAGTAGTACCAGTCGAGGCACTGAAGCTTTCTTT
CASSTSRGTEAFF
>TRBV13|-|-|TRBJ2-7
TGTGCCAGCAGCTTATCCTCCAGGGGCGCCTACGAGCAGTACTTC
CASSLSSRGAYEQYF
>TRBV6-1|-|-|TRBJ2-7
TGTGCCAGCAGTGAGGGGGCGGCTTTCTTCGAGCAGTACTTC
CASSEGAAFFEQYF
>TRBV6-2/TRBV6-3|-|-|TRBJ2-1
TGTGCCAGCAGTTACCGGCGTAACGAGCAGTTCTTC
CASSYRRNEQFF
>TRBV15|-|-|TRBJ1-1
TGTGCCACCAGCGTTTCGGGCACTGAAGCTTTCTTT
CATSVSGTEAFF
>TRBV7-3|-|TRBD1|TRBJ1-2
TGTGCCAGCAGCTTAACGCCTGGGACAGGTCAGGACGGCTACACCTTC
CASSLTPGTGQDGYTF
>TRBV19|-|-|TRBJ2-7
TGTGCCAGTGCTGGGAGCTACGAGCAGTACTTC
CASAGSYEQYF
>TRBV6-2/TRBV6-3|once|-|TRBJ1-5
TGTGCCAGCAGTCCCTCAGGTTATTCAGGACAGCCCCAGCATTTT
CASSPSGYSGQPQHF
>TRBV7-9|-|-|TRBJ1-6
TGTGCCAGCAGCTTCAGGGCCGACTATAATTCACCCCTCCACTTT
CASSFRADYNSPLHF
>TRBV11-2|once|-|TRBJ1-2
TGTGCCAGCAGACCCCTAAGGGACTATGGCTACACCTTC
CASRPLRDYGYTF
>TRBV19|-|-|TRBJ1-3
TGTGCCAGTAGTACTGACGGAAACACCATATATTTT
CASSTDGNTIYF
>TRBV5-5|-|-|TRBJ2-7
TGTGCCAGCAGCTCGGGTCTAGGTCCCTACGAGCAGTACTTC
CASSSGLGPYEQYF
>TRBV19|-|-|TRBJ2-6
TGTGCCAGTAGTATTGAGTCAGCGGTAACGGGCGCCAACGTCCTGACTTTC
CASSIESAVTGANVLTF
>TRBV19|few|TRBD2|TRBJ2-1
TGTGCCAGTAGTTCTCGGACTAGCGGGAGGGGGTTCTTC
CASSSRTSGRGFF
>TRBV11-3|-|-|TRBJ2-1
TGTGCCAGCAGCGGGGAGGACAGCTACTCCTACAATGAGCAGTTCTTC
CASSGEDSYSYNEQFF
>TRBV7-2|-|-|TRBJ1-5
TGTGCCAGCAGCTTACTAAGTAATAGCAATCAGCCCCAGCATTTT
CASSLLSNSNQPQHF
>TRBV6-5|-|-|TRBJ1-1
TGTGCCAGCAGTTTAAAGGCCAGGGGCGTCACTGAAGCTTTCTTT
CASSLKARGVTEAFF
>TRBV9|once|TRBD2|TRBJ2-1
TGTGCCACCTCCCCCGGGGGGGTCGGCCATGAGCAGTTCTTC
CATSPGGVGHEQFF
>TRBV4-3|few|-|TRBJ2-1
TGCGCCAGCAGCCAAGCTGTTCAGGTTACCTCCAATGAGCAGTTCTTC
CASSQAVQVTSNEQFF
>TRBV7-6|-|-|TRBJ1-5
TGTGCCAGCAGCTTAGGACAGGCAAATCAGCCCCAGCATTTT
CASSLGQANQPQHF
>TRBV5-6|-|TRBD2|TRBJ2-5
TGTGCCAGCAGCTTGGGGCTAGCGGGGACCCAGTACTTC
CASSLGLAGTQYF
>TRBV12-5|-|TRBD2|TRBJ2-1
TGTGCTAGTGCCAGACTAGCGGGCGATGGGGATGAGCAGTTCTTC
CASARLAGDGDEQFF
>TRBV7-3|-|-|TRBJ1-4
TGTGCCAGCAGCTTGGACAGCCGGAATGAAAAACTGTTTTTT
CASSLDSRNEKLFF
>TRBV7-3|-|TRBD1|TRBJ1-6
TGTGCCATTCCCAAACGACGAGGGGGGGACAGTAATTCACCCCTCCACTTT
CAIPKRRGGDSNSPLHF
>TRBV7-7|-|TRBD2|TRBJ2-1
TGTGCTAGCAGCCGGACTAGCGGGGGATCTAATGAGCAGTTCTTC
CASSRTSGGSNEQFF
>TRBV19|-|-|TRBJ2-1
TGTGCCATAGGGTACAATGAGCAGTTCTTC
CAIGYNEQFF